The entry below describes one T cell receptor beta chain. Its antigen has not been determined. Nothing much larger sits one base from this clone, and base qualities are not available. This entry belongs to a study of PD-L1 blockade in urothelial cancer (dated by TCRdb to 2016 to 2017). Background for the entire study: Every patient began therapy around 2014 and was given atezolizumab 1,200 mg intravenously every 3 weeks. Durable clinical benefit was defined as progression-free survival longer than 6 months, and TCR features were also tested against progression-free and overall survival. Blood samples yielded a median of 141,255 T cells and roughly 80,000 unique TCRs, with median clonality roughly 0.082. Whole exome sequencing and RNA sequencing of pretreatment tumors were performed alongside TCR sequencing in the same patients. About 85% of the roughly 29 patients were identified as males with urothelial cancer of bladder origin, and a prior smoking history was reported by 18 of 29 patients. The study, an exploratory multi-omic analysis, examined somatic, immune and clinical correlates of response to PD-L1 blockade with atezolizumab in urothelial cancer. Durable clinical benefit was achieved by nine patients and was not achieved by 20 patients. Blood samples were analyzed at 3 weeks after treatment start (second dose) and at 6 weeks after treatment start. Pretreatment tumor samples, along with matched peripheral blood serially collected before and after atezolizumab treatment, were subjected to TCR sequencing. Approximately 30 patients had pretreatment blood TCR-seq, about 25 had at least one posttreatment blood collection, and about 25 had tumor TCR-seq. An ECOG performance status of 0 or 1 was recorded for the patients, and 0 to 3 prior chemotherapy regimens had been received by the patients.

According to the study, the label for this sample's time point signals: pretreatment peripheral blood. The cohort included 25 to 30 patients with locally advanced or metastatic urothelial carcinoma who were treated at Memorial Sloan Kettering on a trial protocol. Peripheral blood mononuclear cells were collected pretreatment and during treatment, with between 1 and 8 total time points per patient. The Qiagen DNeasy Blood extraction kit was used to purify genomic DNA from total PBMCs and tumor samples. PBMCs were collected pretreatment and during treatment, and were isolated and stored as previously described. Overall study results and their limits: Small sample size (n ≈ 29) and many exploratory analyses mean the results are intended to be hypothesis-generating. Greater expansion of tumor-associated TCR clones in peripheral blood 3 weeks after the start of treatment was observed in patients with durable benefit (n of about 20, p = 0.022). Improved progression-free and overall survival was found to be associated with pretreatment peripheral blood TCR clonality below the median.

To estimate absolute template abundance from read counts, synthetic TCR analog templates were spiked into each PCR. Using the immunoSEQ assay, TCRbeta CDR3 regions were amplified from genomic DNA with bias-controlled V and J gene primers. Sequencing of rearranged TCRbeta segments was done at approximately 20X coverage. The source study handled its data this way. Sequencing errors were corrected by clustering, and CDR3s were annotated against IMGT so that V, D and J genes could be assigned. Only productive TCRbeta rearrangements were used in downstream analyses, excluding out-of-frame or stop-codon sequences. To compute clonality, Shannon entropy was normalized by the log of the number of unique productive sequences and then subtracted from one. Fisher's exact test with Benjamini-Hochberg correction, using a cutoff of adjusted p below 0.01, was how clones that differed between time points or between blood and tumor were identified. TCRdb retrieved this table from immuneACCESS and kept in-frame rearrangements only. Not all clones are present; in checked studies, unresolved V genes account for under half, and no reason is known for the remainder. Clone size and V and J calls were adopted from that table, with D and trimming inferred from the DNA. This sample has about 56,000 clones in its table, and over 75% of those were observed once. Approximately 15% of the sample is held by the ten biggest clonotypes.

Taken from cysteine to phenylalanine, the CDR3 has 16 residues. CDR3 DNA only is kept here, 48 bases in frame from base 1. Looking up the germline V gene yields CDR1 MNHNS and CDR2 SASEGT. V sheds 2 bases and J sheds 5 bases, leaving 15 bases between their ends. This clonotype originated in a man aged 65-85 years with urothelial cancer. The chain is assembled from TRBV6-1 and TRBJ1-4, with the D gene call left open. The specimen comprised PBMCs, sampled around atezolizumab (anti-PD-L1) treatment. The CDR3 has the sequence CASSEFVRSTNEKLFF. The nucleotide sequence reads as follows: TGTGCCAGCAGTGAATTTGTCAGGTCCACCAATGAAAAACTGTTTTTT.